Listed below are T cell receptor beta chains from one sample, sequenced in a study of identical twins. Via MiXCR, TCRdb re-called the 5' RACE reads, giving one row per CDR3 protein. The sample has roughly 690,000 distinct CDR3 sequences, 5.5% to 6.5% seen once. Sample: naive T cells sorted from blood. These receptors were collected from a young man in good health. Each CDR3 is given with its conserved first and last residue. A D gene is named only where the DNA matches it firmly. Expanded clones get a size class; other rows say once, few or many, or leave the size out.

V,D,size,J,DNA,CDR3
TRBV7-8,TRBD2,many,TRBJ2-1,TGTGCCAGCAGCGTACCACGGGGGGAGGACAATGAGCAGTTCTTC,CASSVPRGEDNEQFF
TRBV10-3,TRBD2,many,TRBJ2-7,TGTGCCATCAGTGAGTCGAACCGGGAGGGGGAGAGTGTCTACGAGCAGTACTTC,CAISESNREGESVYEQYF
TRBV24-1,TRBD2,few,TRBJ2-2,TGTGCCACCAGTGATCGACTAGCGGGAGAGAACACCGGGGAGCTGTTTTTT,CATSDRLAGENTGELFF
TRBV29-1,TRBD2,many,TRBJ2-2,TGCAGCGTTGACCTAGCGGGAGACACCGGGGAGCTGTTTTTT,CSVDLAGDTGELFF
TRBV5-1,NA,NA,TRBJ2-3,TGCGCCAGCAGGTTGGACATAACAGATACGCAGTATTTT,CASRLDITDTQYF
TRBV12-3/TRBV12-4,NA,many,TRBJ1-1,TGTGCCAGCAGTTTGTGGGGTAGGAACACTGAAGCTTTCTTT,CASSLWGRNTEAFF
TRBV12-3/TRBV12-4,NA,NA,TRBJ2-7,TGTGCCAGCAGTTCTAGGGTCGCCGAGCAGTACTTC,CASSSRVAEQYF
TRBV27,NA,NA,TRBJ2-5,TGTGCCAGCAGTTCGAGCACCGTACAAGAGACCCAGTACTTC,CASSSSTVQETQYF
TRBV20-1,NA,many,TRBJ2-3,TGCAGTGCTAGAGGGGGGAGCGGCACAGATACGCAGTATTTT,CSARGGSGTDTQYF
TRBV29-1,NA,many,TRBJ2-1,TGCAGCGTTCGACAGGGAGGATACAATGAGCAGTTCTTC,CSVRQGGYNEQFF
TRBV6-5,TRBD2,few,TRBJ2-3,TGTGCCAGCAGTTACTCCTCGGGAGGGCGGACAGATACGCAGTATTTT,CASSYSSGGRTDTQYF
TRBV10-3,NA,few,TRBJ2-1,TGTGCCATCAGTGAGGGGGAGACAGTCCGATCCTACAATGAGCAGTTCTTC,CAISEGETVRSYNEQFF
TRBV5-1,TRBD1,few,TRBJ2-3,TGCGCCAGCAGCTTGGAAGTGACAGGGCCTAGCACAGATACGCAGTATTTT,CASSLEVTGPSTDTQYF
TRBV28,NA,NA,TRBJ1-5,TGTGCCAGCAGTGGGACTATTAGCAATCAGCCCCAGCATTTT,CASSGTISNQPQHF
TRBV29-1,NA,many,TRBJ2-5,TGCAGCGTTGGTTATGGGCAAGAGACCCAGTACTTC,CSVGYGQETQYF
TRBV5-1,NA,few,TRBJ1-4,TGCGCCAGCAGCAGGGACGGCGATGAAAAACTGTTTTTT,CASSRDGDEKLFF
TRBV10-3,NA,many,TRBJ2-1,TGTGCCACCGCCGGGAATGAGCAGTTCTTC,CATAGNEQFF
TRBV27,TRBD2,NA,TRBJ2-1,TGTGCCAGCAGGTCACTGGGACTAGCGGACAATGAGCAGTTCTTC,CASRSLGLADNEQFF
TRBV4-2,TRBD1,few,TRBJ1-5,TGTGCCAGCAGCCAAGCGGACAGGGGGAATCAGCCCCAGCATTTT,CASSQADRGNQPQHF
TRBV6-4,TRBD1,many,TRBJ2-1,TGTGCCAGCAGTGACCCCCGGACAGGGGGCAATGAGCAGTTCTTC,CASSDPRTGGNEQFF
TRBV29-1,NA,few,TRBJ2-3,TGCAGCGTGCTGACACGAAGCTACACAGATACGCAGTATTTT,CSVLTRSYTDTQYF
TRBV20-1,TRBD2,many,TRBJ2-5,TGCAGTGCTAGTTTACTAGCGGCCCAAGAGACCCAGTACTTC,CSASLLAAQETQYF
TRBV7-2,TRBD2,many,TRBJ2-4,TGTGCCAGCAGCTTAGTAGCGGGAGTGGACATTCAGTACTTC,CASSLVAGVDIQYF
TRBV20-1,NA,few,TRBJ1-5,TGCAGTGCTAGAGATCAAAGACAGGTTAAACAGCCCCAGCATTTT,CSARDQRQVKQPQHF